Given below is one T cell receptor (beta chain) in context. The target of this receptor is not known. One end of the junction is discordant with germline, which a read error may explain. This entry comes from a study of type 1 and type 2 diabetes patients (dated by TCRdb to 2016 to 2017). Study-level background: Recruited in China, the cohort was made up of 9 or 10 type 1 diabetes patients, a few type 2 diabetes patients and six or seven nondiabetic controls. Across the study, CD4+ and CD8+ T cells were positively selected from PBMCs by means of CD4 or CD8 MicroBeads on MACS columns. A total of 15 million to 20 million paired-end reads were generated across the whole study. In the study, high-throughput sequencing was used to profile TCRbeta repertoires so that type 1 diabetes, type 2 diabetes and nondiabetic individuals could be compared. For the type 1 diabetes patients, the type 2 diabetes patients acted as a disease comparison group. When approximately 20-cycle amplification was compared with 25-cycle amplification, V gene usage looked similar, suggesting that primer efficiencies were similar and PCR bias was random. Sequencing of the TCRbeta libraries was paired-end and was performed on Illumina HiSeq 2000 or MiSeq instruments. Beyond this particular receptor, the publication reports: The study groups were not matched for age and gender, which could bias interpretation. Because only a limited number of T2D and control samples were sequenced, some T1D-only HECs might also be present in more T2D or control samples. Type 2 diabetes repertoires showed high diversity, significantly greater than type 1 diabetes repertoires in both CD4+ and CD8+ T cells. Type 2 diabetes and control samples had highly correlated V and J gene usage patterns, with the correlation between samples averaging about 0.97. Type 2 diabetes patients had few highly-expanded CD4+ clones (median one), and those clones made up a median approximately 4% of reads.

Inclusive of the bounding cysteine and phenylalanine, the CDR3 is 14 residues long. The entry retains the CDR3 DNA only, 42 bases that are in frame from base 1. The germline V gene provides CDR1 SGHVS and CDR2 FNYEAQ. Sequencing used an Illumina MiSeq. TCRbeta CDR3 amplification used genomic DNA from the sorted T cell subsets as template. The TCRbeta CDR3 region was amplified by multiplex PCR with 30 forward and 13 reverse primers. AMPure XP beads were used to purify the PCR products, after which a second roughly 26-cycle PCR added indices and adaptors. Before sequencing, libraries were gel-purified with the QIAquick Gel Extraction Kit. The original methods were these. FLASH was used to merge paired-end reads, and IgBLAST was used to align the merged reads to IMGT V, D and J germline references. Reads with below 70% alignment identity to germline references were discarded, and some 10 million reads were retained study-wide. CDR3 boundaries, reading frame and productivity were assigned according to IMGT definitions. Highly-expanded clones were defined as clones making up 1% or more of reads, and normalized Shannon entropy was used to measure diversity. Unpaired two-tailed t-tests were used to test group differences in Shannon entropy. TCRdb handled the public reads itself, with Q25 trimming in fastp and clone calling in MiXCR, and kept productive beta chains. Here each entry gathers all rows of one CDR3 protein and keeps the most common genes and DNA. The V and J calls come from TCRdb's annotation, not from the publication. Across this sample there are more than 250,000 distinct CDR3 sequences, with approximately 50% seen only once. The ten largest make up roughly an eighth of the sample.

Standard classification criteria for type 1 or type 2 diabetes were met by all diabetic patients, and glucose and C-peptide were assessed by WHO-recommended methods. Exclusion applied to any donor with other autoimmune diseases or infections within the previous four weeks. Around 10 milliliters of peripheral blood were drawn from each participant. LymphoPrep density separation was used to isolate PBMCs. The receptor chain draws on TRBV7-6 and TRBJ2-7; the D gene is tentatively TRBD1 or TRBD2, each matching 5 bases. Sequencing input: peripheral blood mononuclear cells (PBMCs). The TCR sequence derives from a man between 18 and 29 years old with type 2 diabetes. The bases read TGTGCCGGCAGCTCCGGGGCGGCTACCTACGAGCAGTACTTC. The encoded protein is CAGSSGAATYEQYF.